The rows below give T cell receptor beta chains drawn from one sample of a study of blood T cell repertoires in COVID-19. Sequenced by immunoSEQ multiplex PCR; TCRdb stores in-frame clones only, minus some. This sample has roughly 150,000 clones, with 70% to 90% found just once. Sequenced input: peripheral blood. All receptors come from a woman aged 50 to 65 with COVID-19, enrolled during active disease. Both conserved end residues are trimmed from each CDR3. The size field is filled for only some rows; it gives once, few, many or a size class.

abundance: NA
v_gene: TRBV29-1
CDR3aa: SAGQGMVEQY

abundance: NA
v_gene: TRBV24-1
CDR3aa: ARAGGQAHIRGNQPQH

abundance: NA
v_gene: TRBV6-5
CDR3aa: ASSYFAGDSYEQY

abundance: NA
v_gene: TRBV18
CDR3aa: ASSPGTSGYEQY

abundance: NA
v_gene: TRBV5-1
CDR3aa: ASSSLARTSGGEETQY

abundance: NA
v_gene: TRBV11-1
CDR3aa: ASSSRTPPYEQY

abundance: NA
v_gene: TRBV6-1
CDR3aa: ASSEGLLEAF

abundance: NA
v_gene: TRBV6-5
CDR3aa: ASSYEGLVGEQF

abundance: NA
v_gene: TRBV5-1
CDR3aa: ASSLGGNLAKNIQY

abundance: NA
v_gene: TRBV19
CDR3aa: ASSPGRGRTEQF

abundance: NA
v_gene: TRBV5-5
CDR3aa: ASSLRDRGVNTEAF

abundance: NA
v_gene: TRBV6-5
CDR3aa: ASSYTTGNDQPQH

abundance: NA
v_gene: TRBV10-3
CDR3aa: AISRQGNTGELF

abundance: NA
v_gene: TRBV5-4
CDR3aa: ASSVRDRRTFEQY

abundance: NA
v_gene: TRBV27
CDR3aa: ASVRSGSYEQY

abundance: NA
v_gene: TRBV2
CDR3aa: ASSEGQGINSPLH

abundance: NA
v_gene: TRBV5-4
CDR3aa: ASSPGIGNSPLH

abundance: NA
v_gene: TRBV6-1
CDR3aa: ASSELGGRETQY

abundance: NA
v_gene: TRBV24-1
CDR3aa: ATSDPTRAGETQY

abundance: NA
v_gene: TRBV5-1
CDR3aa: ASSPTGTADFYEQY

abundance: NA
v_gene: TRBV30
CDR3aa: AWTLDRVDNSPLH

abundance: few
v_gene: TRBV6-6
CDR3aa: ASSYGTGGTDTEAF

abundance: few
v_gene: TRBV14
CDR3aa: ASSKRQGSVHGYT

abundance: NA
v_gene: TRBV29-1
CDR3aa: SVELAGENTDTQY

abundance: NA
v_gene: TRBV6-5
CDR3aa: ASSYSQLYEQY

abundance: few
v_gene: TRBV7-3
CDR3aa: ASSLGQSPGSSLF

abundance: NA
v_gene: TRBV6-2/TRBV6-3
CDR3aa: ASSYWDRETQY

abundance: NA
v_gene: TRBV28
CDR3aa: ASSLEGDIQY

abundance: NA
v_gene: TRBV25-1
CDR3aa: ASSDGGANTGELF

abundance: few
v_gene: TRBV2
CDR3aa: ASRKSYEQY

abundance: NA
v_gene: TRBV6-5
CDR3aa: ASTGDSYEQY

abundance: NA
v_gene: TRBV6-5
CDR3aa: AILPIEVTGELF

abundance: NA
v_gene: TRBV2
CDR3aa: ASSDFGTGSETQY

abundance: NA
v_gene: TRBV18
CDR3aa: ASSPGGGSPLH

abundance: NA
v_gene: TRBV3-1/TRBV3-2
CDR3aa: ASSQGLPNTEAF

abundance: NA
v_gene: TRBV12-3/TRBV12-4
CDR3aa: ASSRAGANVLT

abundance: NA
v_gene: TRBV6-6
CDR3aa: ATQGAGGELF

abundance: few
v_gene: TRBV7-2
CDR3aa: ASSTRSFGNQPQH

abundance: NA
v_gene: TRBV28
CDR3aa: ASSLWLAGGLKYEQY

abundance: NA
v_gene: TRBV14
CDR3aa: ASRQRPGQGAQSGNTIY

abundance: NA
v_gene: TRBV11-3
CDR3aa: ASRGRSTDTQY

abundance: NA
v_gene: TRBV24-1
CDR3aa: ATSEGGRSTGELF

abundance: NA
v_gene: TRBV5-4
CDR3aa: ASSSTGPEGVEKLF

abundance: few
v_gene: TRBV19
CDR3aa: ASRKTSGGANEQF

abundance: NA
v_gene: TRBV2
CDR3aa: ASTVTEAF

abundance: once
v_gene: TRBV19
CDR3aa: ASKTPDWYSNQPQH

abundance: NA
v_gene: TRBV10-1
CDR3aa: ASSRDTSGNTIY

abundance: few
v_gene: TRBV6-5
CDR3aa: ASSGGAGGGYT

abundance: NA
v_gene: TRBV3-1/TRBV3-2
CDR3aa: ASSQDLPGEGYT

abundance: few
v_gene: TRBV23-1
CDR3aa: ASSQNRGGHYGYT

abundance: NA
v_gene: TRBV28
CDR3aa: ASRGRIGSGYT

abundance: NA
v_gene: TRBV29-1
CDR3aa: SACLTSGLQF

abundance: NA
v_gene: TRBV7-2
CDR3aa: ASSSSSSTDTQY